This TCR beta chain was sequenced in a study of shared clonotypes between healthy human individuals (dated by TCRdb to 2019 to 2021). Regarding the research as a whole: Two women and three men aged 18 to 49 years were included in the cohort. For each donor, CD4 naive and CD4 memory were each given three plates, CD8 naive was given two plates, and CD8 memory was given one plate. Between about 0.94 and 8.9 billion PBMCs per donor were obtained by leukapheresis. To increase sequencing depth and limit assay-specific biases, TCR repertoire library preparation and sequencing were carried out by different laboratories using diverse techniques. Blood TCR repertoires of five healthy adults were deeply sequenced to estimate repertoire size and the extent of clonotype sharing between individuals.

CDR1 and CDR2, looked up from the germline V gene, are SNHLY and FYNNEI. V trim: 6 bases; J trim: 0 bases; unmatched bases: 5. The CDR3 covers 15 residues, taking in both the cysteine and the phenylalanine. The retained sequence is limited to the CDR3, 45 bases, with the frame set at the first base. Here is what the overall study found, with its caveats: Sampling was limited to blood, and TCR repertoires in tissue likely differ from TCR repertoires in blood. Based on pairwise subsampling, the degree of clonotype sharing among donors was expected to be affected by sequencing depth. Even with the large sequencing depth, rarefaction of the sorted-subset datasets indicated that sequencing was incomplete. Because the study included only a small number of donors, the genetic and exposure-history diversity represented was limited. Larger estimated clonotype richness was generally found for naive subsets than for memory subsets. Higher generation probabilities were observed for clonotypes shared by all four sorted-subset donors than for non-shared clonotypes. Sharing across four donors was observed for 4.5% to 6.5% of naive CD4, over 3% of naive CD8, about 2.3% of memory CD4, and about 0.4% of memory CD8 clonotypes.

As to this clone: This clone's antigen is unknown. Per-base quality was not reported, and no clone a single base away is much larger than it.

The donors were healthy, HIV-negative adults who had no recently reported acute infections or vaccinations. All donors were Caucasian adults living in Nashville, Tennessee, USA. Magnetic negative selection was used to enrich CD4+ T cells, after which naive cells were positively selected on CD45RA and the negative fraction became the memory subset. Blood was obtained by leukapheresis, after which PBMCs were separated by Ficoll-Histopaque density gradient centrifugation and cryopreserved in liquid nitrogen vapor phase. Analytical flow cytometry was used to check the purity and quantity of each magnetically sorted T cell population. Each sorted fraction had its genomic DNA isolated and then quantified by UV absorbance on a Nanodrop 2000c. Using the deep immunoSEQ assay, multiplex PCR amplified TCR CDR3 regions from genomic DNA. Extracted genomic DNA from each cell subset was spread evenly across all wells of several immunoSEQ 96-well plates, with each plate serving as a replicate. For sorted subsets, about 200 ng genomic DNA, equal to about 30,000 T cell genomes, was loaded into each replicate PCR. Purified libraries were quantified with a Qubit 3.0 fluorometer, sized on a Bioanalyzer 2100, and re-quantified with the KAPA Library Quantification kit. Every immunoSEQ 96-well plate was sequenced on a dedicated single-read 150-cycle Illumina NextSeq 550 flow cell. As for the original processing: Because the immunoSEQ output included only junctional sequences and no quality scores, the filtering could not be the same as the filtering used for full-length reads. To assign V/J genes and CDR3, sequences were annotated against IMGT germline references using PyIR, a Python wrapper for IgBLAST v1.9. Reads with weak V/J assignments (E-value above 1e-6), missing CDR3, stop codons, out-of-frame junctions, or ambiguous translated residues were removed. V3J clonotypes were defined as sequences sharing an identical inferred V gene, J gene, and CDR3 amino acid sequence. To compute the percentage overlap between repertoires, the number of shared unique clonotypes was divided by the size of the smaller repertoire. Richness of each repertoire was evaluated using RTK rarefaction, the Chao1 estimator, and Recon v2.1 estimates of unobserved clonotypes. Generation probabilities for all TCRbeta clonotypes obtained by the gDNA method from a handful of donors were computed using OLGA. TCRdb obtained this table from immuneACCESS and retained in-frame rearrangements with V and J assigned. These tables miss some clones; where compared with another copy, unresolved V genes account for less than half of the shortfall, and the remainder is unexplained. V, J and clone size are those of that table, while D and trimming were read from the DNA. Recorded for this sample are some 2.4 million clones; approximately 93% of them occurred a single time. Of the sample, 0.36% falls within the top ten clones.

Sequencing was done on a sample of naive CD4+ T cells from PBMCs. Per the publication, the cell subset or site label means: CD45RA+ positively selected. The receptor was derived from a man between 18 and 35 years old in good health. Some clones in this sample may be carry-over from other donors' samples. The chain links TRBV2 with TRBJ1-5, with 7 bases in between that match TRBD1. The nucleotides are TGTGCCAGCAGGGAACAGGGGTATAGCAATCAGCCCCAGCATTTT. Translated, this is CASREQGYSNQPQHF. The variable domain in full, with residues beyond the CDR3 obtained from the reference TRBV2 and TRBJ1-5 genes, is EPEVTQTPSHQVTQMGQEVILRCVPISNHLYFYWYRQILGQKVEFLVSFYNNEISEKSEIFDDQFSVERPDGSNFTLKIRSTKLEDSAMYFCASREQGYSNQPQHFGDGTRLSIL.